This TCR beta chain was sequenced during a study of radiation and T cells in renal cell carcinoma. The CDR3 length is 17 residues. The ends lost 1 base at V and 3 bases at J; junction bases unmatched: 8. Germline V gives CDR1 SEHNR, CDR2 FQNEAQ (reference sequence). On this clone: As yet, its antigen is unknown.

Clones were sequenced by immunoSEQ multiplex PCR, and TCRdb holds only the in-frame ones, with some missing. Of some 10,000 clones listed, roughly 60% are singletons. Treatment given: 15 Gy SBRT to primary tumor, nephrectomy 4 weeks later. Nephrectomy followed 15 Gy stereotactic body radiation by 4 weeks. Study-level points and caveats: Compared with controls, irradiated tumors had more, larger dominant CDR3 motifs.

The chain couples TRBV7-9 to TRBJ1-3; 8 positions agree with TRBD1. This clonotype was sampled from a woman aged 50 to 60 with renal cell carcinoma. This sample comprised tumor tissue, obtained from a patient whose treatment included radiotherapy and nephrectomy. This CDR3 reads CASSLVPGGVSGNTIYF. The CDR3, as DNA: TGTGCCAGCAGCTTAGTTCCAGGGGGCGTAAGTGGAAACACCATATATTTT. Drawing the rest from reference TRBV7-9 and TRBJ1-3, the complete variable domain is DTGVSQNPRHKITKRGQNVTFRCDPISEHNRLYWYRQTLGQGPEFLTYFQNEAQLEKSRLLSDRFSAERPKGSFSTLEIQRTEQGDSAMYLCASSLVPGGVSGNTIYFGEGSWLTVV.